This TCR beta chain came from a study of T cell responses to AZD1222 COVID-19 vaccine. The CDR3 totals 15 residues. Trimming cost V 5 bases and J 5 bases, with 19 bases left between them. In germline, CDR1 is PRHDT, CDR2 FYEKMQ (reference sequence). Profiled with immunoSEQ multiplex PCR; TCRdb holds only in-frame clones, not every one. Among 130,000 to 150,000 clones, roughly 92% were seen once, and the ten largest hold 1.7%. V gene TRBV13 combines with J gene TRBJ2-7, with D unresolved. The sample in question was peripheral blood, obtained on day 0 of AZD1222 vaccination. This TCR came from an adult in good health. The CDR3 DNA reads TGTGCCAGCAGCGCACCTGCCCCAGGAAACAACGAGCAGTACTTC. Protein product: CASSAPAPGNNEQYF.